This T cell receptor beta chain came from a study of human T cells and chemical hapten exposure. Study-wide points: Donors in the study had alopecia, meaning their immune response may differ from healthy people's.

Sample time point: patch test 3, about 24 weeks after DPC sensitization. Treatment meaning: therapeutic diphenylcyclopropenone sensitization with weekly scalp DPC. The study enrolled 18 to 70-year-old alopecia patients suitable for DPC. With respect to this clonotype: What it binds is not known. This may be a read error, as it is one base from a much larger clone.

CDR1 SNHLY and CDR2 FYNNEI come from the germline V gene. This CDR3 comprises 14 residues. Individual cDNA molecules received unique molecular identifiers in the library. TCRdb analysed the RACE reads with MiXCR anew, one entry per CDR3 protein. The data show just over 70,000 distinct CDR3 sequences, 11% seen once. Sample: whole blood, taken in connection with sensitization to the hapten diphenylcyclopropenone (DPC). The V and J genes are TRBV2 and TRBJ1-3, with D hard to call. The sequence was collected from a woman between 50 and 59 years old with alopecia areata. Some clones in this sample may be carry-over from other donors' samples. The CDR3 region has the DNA TGTGTCAGCTGCCGAGGCCTCTCTGGAAACACCATATATTTT. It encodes CVSCRGLSGNTIYF.